This T cell receptor beta chain was sequenced during a study of CD8 T cells in ankylosing spondylitis. Findings and caveats of the study: Disease-linked clones reportedly showed significant enrichment in matched ankylosing spondylitis synovial fluid. The disease-linked clones had a CD8+ phenotype and low blood frequencies. A motif of 8 or 9 highly homologous TCR beta variants was seen as apparently characteristic of ankylosing spondylitis blood.

The table lists this clonotype with a few counts. The antigen is not known. Researchers built TCR beta libraries using quantitative 5'-RACE with molecular barcodes. TCRdb called the 5' RACE reads again in MiXCR, with one record for every CDR3 protein. The sample has more than 150,000 distinct CDR3 sequences, around a tenth seen once; the top ten hold around 29%. From germline, CDR1 is ENHRY and CDR2 SYGVKD. V lost 6 bases, J lost 3 bases, and 6 bases stayed unmatched. The CDR3 consists of 14 residues. The TCR originated in a male donor with ankylosing spondylitis or in good health (not recorded which). The chain carries TRBV10-3 and TRBJ1-1; 8 nucleotides agree with TRBD1. Sequencing was performed on blood, either unsorted or a sorted T cell fraction (not recorded which). The CDR3 coding sequence is TGTGCCATCAGCGGAGACAGGGGTTACACTGAAGCTTTCTTT. This encodes CAISGDRGYTEAFF.